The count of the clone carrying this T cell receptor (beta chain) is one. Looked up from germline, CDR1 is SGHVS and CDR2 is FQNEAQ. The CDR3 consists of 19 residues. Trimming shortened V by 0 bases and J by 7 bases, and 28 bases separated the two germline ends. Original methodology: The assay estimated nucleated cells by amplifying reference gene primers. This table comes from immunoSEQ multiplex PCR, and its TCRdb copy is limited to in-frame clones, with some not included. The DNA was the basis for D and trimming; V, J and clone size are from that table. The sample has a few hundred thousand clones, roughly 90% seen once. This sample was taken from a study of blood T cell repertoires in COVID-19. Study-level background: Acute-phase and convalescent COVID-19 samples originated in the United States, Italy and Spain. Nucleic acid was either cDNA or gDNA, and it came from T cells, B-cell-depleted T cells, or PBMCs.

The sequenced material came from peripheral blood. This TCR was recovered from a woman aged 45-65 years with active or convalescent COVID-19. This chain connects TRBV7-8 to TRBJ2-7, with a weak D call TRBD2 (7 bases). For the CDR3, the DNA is TGTGCCAGCAGCTTAGCGCAGGGGCAGACTAGGGTACGGGACTATGAGCAGTACTTC. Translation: CASSLAQGQTRVRDYEQYF.